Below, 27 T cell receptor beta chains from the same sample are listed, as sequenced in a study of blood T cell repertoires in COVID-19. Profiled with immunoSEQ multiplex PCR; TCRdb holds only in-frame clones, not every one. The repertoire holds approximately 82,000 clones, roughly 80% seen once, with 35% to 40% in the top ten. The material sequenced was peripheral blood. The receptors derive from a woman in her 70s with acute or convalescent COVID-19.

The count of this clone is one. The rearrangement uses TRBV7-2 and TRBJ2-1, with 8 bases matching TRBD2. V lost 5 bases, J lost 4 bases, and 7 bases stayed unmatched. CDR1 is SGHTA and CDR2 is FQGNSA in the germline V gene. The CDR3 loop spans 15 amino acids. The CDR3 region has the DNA TGTGCCAGCAGCCCCGGACTAGCCGAATACAATGAGCAGTTCTTC. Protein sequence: CASSPGLAEYNEQFF.

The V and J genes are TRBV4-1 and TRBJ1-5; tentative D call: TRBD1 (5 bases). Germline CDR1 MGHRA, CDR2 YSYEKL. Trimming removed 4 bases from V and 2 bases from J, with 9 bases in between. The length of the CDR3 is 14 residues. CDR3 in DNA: TGCGCCAGCAGCCCGTGGGGGGGCAATCAGCCCCAGCATTTT. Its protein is CASSPWGGNQPQHF.

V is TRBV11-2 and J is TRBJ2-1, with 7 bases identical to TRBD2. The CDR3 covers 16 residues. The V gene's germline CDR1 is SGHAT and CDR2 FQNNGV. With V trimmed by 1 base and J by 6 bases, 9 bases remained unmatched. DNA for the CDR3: TGTGCCAGCAGCTTAGTGGGGGGAGGGCTGGTCAATGAGCAGTTCTTC. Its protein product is CASSLVGGGLVNEQFF.

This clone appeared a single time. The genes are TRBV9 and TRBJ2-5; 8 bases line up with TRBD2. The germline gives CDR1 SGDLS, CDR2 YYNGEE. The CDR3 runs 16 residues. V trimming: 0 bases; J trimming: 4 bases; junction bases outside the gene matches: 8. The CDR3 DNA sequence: TGTGCCAGCAGCGTAGGAAGCGCCGGGAGGGGAGAGACCCAGTACTTC. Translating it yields CASSVGSAGRGETQYF.

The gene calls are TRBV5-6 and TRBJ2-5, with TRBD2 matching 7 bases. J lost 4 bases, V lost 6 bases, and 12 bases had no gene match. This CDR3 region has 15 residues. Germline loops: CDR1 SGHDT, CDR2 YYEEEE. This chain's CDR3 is CASTRRAGVAETQYF. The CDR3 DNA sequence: TGTGCCAGCACAAGGCGCGCGGGAGTAGCAGAGACCCAGTACTTC. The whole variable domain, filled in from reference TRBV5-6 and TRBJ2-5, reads DAGVTQSPTHLIKTRGQQVTLRCSPKSGHDTVSWYQQALGQGPQFIFQYYEEEERQRGNFPDRFSGHQFPNYSSELNVNALLLGDSALYLCASTRRAGVAETQYFGPGTRLLVL.

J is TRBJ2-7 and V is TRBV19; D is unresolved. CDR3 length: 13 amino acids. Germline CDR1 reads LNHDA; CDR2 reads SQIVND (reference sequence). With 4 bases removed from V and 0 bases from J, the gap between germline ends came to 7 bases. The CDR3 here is CASSSQASYEQYF. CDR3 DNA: TGTGCCAGTAGTAGCCAGGCCTCCTACGAGCAGTACTTC.

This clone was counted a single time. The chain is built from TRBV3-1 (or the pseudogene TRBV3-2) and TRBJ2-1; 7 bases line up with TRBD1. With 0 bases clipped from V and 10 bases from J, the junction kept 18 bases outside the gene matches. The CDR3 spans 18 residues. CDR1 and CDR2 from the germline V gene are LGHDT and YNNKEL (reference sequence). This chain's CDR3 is CASSQEGLAGGFSREQFF. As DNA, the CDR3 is TGTGCCAGCAGCCAAGAAGGTTTGGCAGGGGGTTTTTCAAGGGAGCAGTTCTTC.

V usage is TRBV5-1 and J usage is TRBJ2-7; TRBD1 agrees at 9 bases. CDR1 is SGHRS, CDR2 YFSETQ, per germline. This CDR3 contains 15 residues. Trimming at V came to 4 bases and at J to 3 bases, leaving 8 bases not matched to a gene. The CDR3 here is CASSDETGGLYEQYF. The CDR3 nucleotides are TGCGCCAGCAGCGATGAAACAGGGGGCCTCTACGAGCAGTACTTC.

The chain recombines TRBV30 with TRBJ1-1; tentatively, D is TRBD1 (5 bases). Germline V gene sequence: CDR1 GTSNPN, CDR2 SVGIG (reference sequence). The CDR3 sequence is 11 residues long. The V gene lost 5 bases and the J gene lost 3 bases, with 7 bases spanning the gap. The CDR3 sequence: CAWWGDTEAFF. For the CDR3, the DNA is TGTGCCTGGTGGGGGGACACTGAAGCTTTCTTT.

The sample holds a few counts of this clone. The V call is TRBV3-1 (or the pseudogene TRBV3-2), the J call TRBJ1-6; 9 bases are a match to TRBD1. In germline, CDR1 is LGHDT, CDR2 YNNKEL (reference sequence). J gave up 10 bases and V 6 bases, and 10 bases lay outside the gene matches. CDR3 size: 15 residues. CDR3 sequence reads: CASSYRDRESSPLHF. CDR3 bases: TGTGCCAGCAGTTATCGGGACAGGGAGAGCTCACCCCTCCACTTT.

This chain's CDR3 is CASSQVYRQGADGELFF. The CDR3 nucleotides read TGTGCCAGCAGCCAAGTTTATAGACAGGGGGCGGACGGGGAGCTGTTTTTT. The chain has TRBV3-1 (or the pseudogene TRBV3-2) and TRBJ2-2, with 10 bases that match TRBD1. Trimming removed 1 base from V and 7 bases from J; junction bases left unmatched: 9. The germline CDR1 and CDR2 sequences are LGHDT and YNNKEL (reference sequence). The CDR3 runs to 17 residues.

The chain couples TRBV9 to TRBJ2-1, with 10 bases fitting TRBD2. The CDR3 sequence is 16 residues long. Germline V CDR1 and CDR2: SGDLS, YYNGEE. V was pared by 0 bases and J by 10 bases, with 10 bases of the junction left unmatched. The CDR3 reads CASSVGSSGRAKEQFF. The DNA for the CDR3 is TGTGCCAGCAGCGTAGGATCGAGCGGGAGGGCAAAAGAGCAGTTCTTC. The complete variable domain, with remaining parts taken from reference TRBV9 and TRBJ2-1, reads DSGVTQTPKHLITATGQRVTLRCSPRSGDLSVYWYQQSLDQGLQFLIQYYNGEERAKGNILERFSAQQFPDLHSELNLSSLELGDSALYFCASSVGSSGRAKEQFFGPGTRLTVL.

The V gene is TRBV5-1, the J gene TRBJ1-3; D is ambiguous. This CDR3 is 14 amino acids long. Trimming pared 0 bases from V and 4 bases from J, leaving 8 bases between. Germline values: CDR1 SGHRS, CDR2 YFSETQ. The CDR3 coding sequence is TGCGCCAGCAGCTTGGGGACTTCGGGAAACACCATATATTTT. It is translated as CASSLGTSGNTIYF. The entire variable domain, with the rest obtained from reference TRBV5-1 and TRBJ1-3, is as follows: KAGVTQTPRYLIKTRGQQVTLSCSPISGHRSVSWYQQTPGQGLQFLFEYFSETQRNKGNFPGRFSGRQFSNSRSEMNVSTLELGDSALYLCASSLGTSGNTIYFGEGSWLTVV.

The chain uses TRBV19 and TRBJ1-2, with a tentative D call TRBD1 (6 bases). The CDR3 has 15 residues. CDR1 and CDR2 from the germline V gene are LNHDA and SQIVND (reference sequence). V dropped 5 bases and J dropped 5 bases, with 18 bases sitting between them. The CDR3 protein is CASSPAGTRTYGYTF. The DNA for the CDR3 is TGTGCCAGTAGTCCAGCAGGGACACGGACGTATGGCTACACCTTC. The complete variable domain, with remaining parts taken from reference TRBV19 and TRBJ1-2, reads DGGITQSPKYLFRKEGQNVTLSCEQNLNHDAMYWYRQDPGQGLRLIYYSQIVNDFQKGDIAEGYSVSREKKESFPLTVTSAQKNPTAFYLCASSPAGTRTYGYTFGSGTRLTVV.

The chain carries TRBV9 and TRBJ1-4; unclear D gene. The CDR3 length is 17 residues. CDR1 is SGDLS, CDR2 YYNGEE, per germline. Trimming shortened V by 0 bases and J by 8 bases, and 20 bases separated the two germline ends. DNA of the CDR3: TGTGCCAGCAGCGTAGGAGGTGGGAGGGAACCGGGAGAAAAACTGTTTTTT. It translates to CASSVGGGREPGEKLFF.

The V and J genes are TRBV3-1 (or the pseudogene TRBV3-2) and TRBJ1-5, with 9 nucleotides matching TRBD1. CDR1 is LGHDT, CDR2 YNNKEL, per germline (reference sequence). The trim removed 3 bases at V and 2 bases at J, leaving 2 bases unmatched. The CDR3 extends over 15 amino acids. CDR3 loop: CASSHRDRGNQPQHF. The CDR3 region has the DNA TGTGCCAGCAGCCACCGGGACAGGGGCAATCAGCCCCAGCATTTT.

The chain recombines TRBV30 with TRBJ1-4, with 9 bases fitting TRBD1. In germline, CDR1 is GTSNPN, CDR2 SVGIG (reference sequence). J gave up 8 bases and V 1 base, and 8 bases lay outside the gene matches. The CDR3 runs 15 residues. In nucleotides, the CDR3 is TGTGCCTGGAGTGACCCCGGGACAGGGAGGGAAAAACTGTTTTTT. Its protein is CAWSDPGTGREKLFF.

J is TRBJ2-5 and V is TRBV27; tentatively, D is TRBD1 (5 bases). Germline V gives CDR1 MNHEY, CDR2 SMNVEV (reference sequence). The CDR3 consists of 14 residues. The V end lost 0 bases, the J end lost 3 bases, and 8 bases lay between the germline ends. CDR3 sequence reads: CASSLSGHKETQYF. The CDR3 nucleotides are TGTGCCAGCAGTTTATCGGGGCACAAAGAGACCCAGTACTTC.

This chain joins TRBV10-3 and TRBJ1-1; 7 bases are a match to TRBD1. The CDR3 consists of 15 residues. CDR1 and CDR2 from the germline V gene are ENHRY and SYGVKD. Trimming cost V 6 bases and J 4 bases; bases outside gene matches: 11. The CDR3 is CAISDRQGESTEAFF. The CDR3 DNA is TGTGCCATCAGCGATCGACAGGGCGAGAGCACTGAAGCTTTCTTT.

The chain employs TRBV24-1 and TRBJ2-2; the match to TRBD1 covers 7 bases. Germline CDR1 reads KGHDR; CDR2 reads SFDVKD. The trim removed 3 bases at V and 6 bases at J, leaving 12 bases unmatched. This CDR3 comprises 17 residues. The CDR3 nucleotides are TGTGCCACCAGTGATCCCAACAGGGGTTCAGGGGCCGGGGAGCTGTTTTTT. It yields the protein CATSDPNRGSGAGELFF.

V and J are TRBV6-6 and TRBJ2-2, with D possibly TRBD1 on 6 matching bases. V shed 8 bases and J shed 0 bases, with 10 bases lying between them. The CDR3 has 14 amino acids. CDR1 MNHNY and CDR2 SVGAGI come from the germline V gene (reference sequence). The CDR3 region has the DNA TGTGCCAGCCTCTGGACAGCGAACACCGGGGAGCTGTTTTTT. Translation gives CASLWTANTGELFF.

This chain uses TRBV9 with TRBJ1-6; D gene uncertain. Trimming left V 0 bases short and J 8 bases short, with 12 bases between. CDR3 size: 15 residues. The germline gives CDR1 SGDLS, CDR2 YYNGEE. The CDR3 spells CASSVVGGFDSPLHF. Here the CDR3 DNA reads TGTGCCAGCAGCGTAGTAGGAGGGTTTGATTCACCCCTCCACTTT.

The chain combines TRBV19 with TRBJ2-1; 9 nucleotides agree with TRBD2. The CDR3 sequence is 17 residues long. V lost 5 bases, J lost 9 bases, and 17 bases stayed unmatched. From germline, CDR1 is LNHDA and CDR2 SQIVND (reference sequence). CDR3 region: CASSVVSGSGLEGEQFF. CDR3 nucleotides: TGTGCCAGTAGTGTTGTTAGCGGGAGTGGTCTCGAGGGTGAGCAGTTCTTC.

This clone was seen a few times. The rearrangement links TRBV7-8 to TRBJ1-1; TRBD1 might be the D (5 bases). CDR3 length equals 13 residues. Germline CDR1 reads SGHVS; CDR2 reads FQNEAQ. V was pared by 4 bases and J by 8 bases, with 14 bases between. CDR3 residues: CASSSGLSLEAFF. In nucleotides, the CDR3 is TGTGCCAGCAGCTCGGGACTGTCTTTGGAAGCTTTCTTT.

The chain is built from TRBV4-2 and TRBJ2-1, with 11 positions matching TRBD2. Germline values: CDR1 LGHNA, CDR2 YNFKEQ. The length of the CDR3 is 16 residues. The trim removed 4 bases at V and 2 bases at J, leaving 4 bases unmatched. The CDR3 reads CASSRATSGTYNEQFF. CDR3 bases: TGTGCCAGCAGCCGAGCGACTAGCGGGACCTACAATGAGCAGTTCTTC.

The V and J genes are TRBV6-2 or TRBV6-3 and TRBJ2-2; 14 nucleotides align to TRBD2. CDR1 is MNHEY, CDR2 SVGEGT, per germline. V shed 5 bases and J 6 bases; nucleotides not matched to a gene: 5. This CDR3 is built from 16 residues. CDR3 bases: TGTGCCAGCAGTCGGACTAGCGGGAGGTCGGCCGGGGAGCTGTTTTTT. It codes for CASSRTSGRSAGELFF.

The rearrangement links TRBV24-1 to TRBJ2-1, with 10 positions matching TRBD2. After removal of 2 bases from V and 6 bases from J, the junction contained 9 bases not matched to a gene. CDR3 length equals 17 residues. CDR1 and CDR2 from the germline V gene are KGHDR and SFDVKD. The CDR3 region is CATSDSPRTSGFNEQFF. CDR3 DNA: TGTGCCACCAGTGATTCTCCGCGGACTAGCGGATTCAATGAGCAGTTCTTC.